The 9 T cell receptor beta chains presented below share a single source sample, sequenced in a study of T cells in Graves' hyperthyroidism and ophthalmopathy. RNA transcripts served as the template for amplifying TCR beta CDR3 regions. The TCR CDR3 was amplified in a first-round RT-PCR using the HTBI primer set. TCRdb reprocessed the multiplex PCR reads with MiXCR, giving one entry per CDR3 protein. The table includes approximately 720,000 distinct CDR3 sequences, around 20% detected once. The sequenced sample consisted of blood. The origin of the receptors is a woman aged 50 to 65 with Graves' hyperthyroidism that later progressed to Graves' ophthalmopathy.

This chain connects TRBV6-8 to TRBJ2-3, with TRBD2 identical over 11 bases. V trimming: 10 bases; J trimming: 3 bases; junction bases outside the gene matches: 9. The length of the CDR3 is 15 residues. In germline, CDR1 is MNHGY, CDR2 SAAAGT. The CDR3 loop reads CATFTTSGVTDTQYF. The CDR3 nucleotides read TGTGCCACCTTTACGACTAGCGGGGTTACAGATACGCAGTATTTT.

The chain combines TRBV6-1 with TRBJ2-2, with D perhaps matching TRBD1 (6 bases). Looked up from germline, CDR1 is MNHNS and CDR2 is SASEGT. The CDR3 has 14 amino acids. Trimming removed 6 bases at V and 3 bases at J, with 11 bases between. The CDR3 sequence: CASRSGVYTGELFF. CDR3 DNA sequence: TGTGCCAGCAGATCAGGGGTCTACACCGGGGAGCTGTTTTTT.

This clonotype was counted a few times. The J gene is TRBJ1-2, the V gene TRBV20-1; D is unresolved. V lost 0 bases and J 0 bases, leaving 5 bases between the germline ends. The CDR3 runs to 13 residues. Germline CDR1 reads DFQATT; CDR2 reads SNEGSKA (reference sequence). CDR3 loop: CSARDTSNYGYTF. The CDR3 DNA is TGCAGTGCTAGAGACACCTCTAACTATGGCTACACCTTC.

This clonotype was seen only a few times. The chain employs TRBV7-8 and TRBJ2-3; the match to TRBD1 covers 11 bases. The length of the CDR3 is 16 residues. Per germline, CDR1 SGHVS and CDR2 FQNEAQ. The junction had 8 bases not matched to a gene; V was cut back by 5 bases and J by 4 bases. The CDR3 coding sequence is TGTGCCAGCAGCCACCGGACAGGGGGCTTTTCAGATACGCAGTATTTT. This codes for CASSHRTGGFSDTQYF.

This clonotype was detected ten times or more. The chain carries TRBV20-1 and TRBJ2-1; TRBD2 agrees at 8 bases. The CDR3 has 14 residues. Germline values: CDR1 DFQATT, CDR2 SNEGSKA (reference sequence). J gave up 4 bases and V 2 bases, and 4 bases lay outside the gene matches. The CDR3 reads CSARRASGYNEQFF. CDR3 sequence (DNA): TGCAGTGCTAGACGGGCTAGCGGGTACAATGAGCAGTTCTTC.

Ten or more counts support this clonotype. The chain is built from TRBV27 and TRBJ1-1; D is unclear. There are 15 residues in the CDR3. V was pared by 2 bases and J by 5 bases, with 15 bases between. Germline V gives CDR1 MNHEY, CDR2 SMNVEV (reference sequence). The CDR3 DNA sequence: TGTGCCAGCAGTTTAGGACCCGCCGGGCTGACTGAAGCTTTCTTT. Amino acids: CASSLGPAGLTEAFF.

This clonotype was counted between two and nine times. The chain links TRBV6-5 to TRBJ1-5; unclear D gene. V lost 4 bases, J lost 7 bases, and 14 bases lay in between. The CDR3 covers 14 residues. Germline V lookup: CDR1 MNHEY, CDR2 SVGAGI. CDR3 coding DNA: TGTGCCAGCAGTTCGGAATTGACCGGACAGCCCCAGCATTTT. Translation gives CASSSELTGQPQHF.

This clonotype has just one count. This may come from a read error, since a much larger clone is one base off. The chain links TRBV20-1 to TRBJ2-5; TRBD2 matches at 10 bases. This CDR3 region has 13 residues. Germline CDR1 reads DFQATT; CDR2 reads SNEGSKA (reference sequence). CDR3 protein: CNANSGGSKTQYF. The DNA of the CDR3 is TGCAATGCCAATAGCGGGGGGAGTAAGACCCAGTACTTC.

In this sample, this clonotype turned up many times. This chain joins TRBV20-1 and TRBJ2-6, with 8 nucleotides matching TRBD1. CDR1 is DFQATT and CDR2 is SNEGSKA in the germline V gene (reference sequence). This CDR3 has 17 amino acids. Trimming cost V 3 bases and J 0 bases; bases outside gene matches: 7. The CDR3 DNA is TGCAGTGCTAGGGATGGACAGGGTGTCTCTGGGGCCAACGTCCTGACTTTC. Its translation: CSARDGQGVSGANVLTF.